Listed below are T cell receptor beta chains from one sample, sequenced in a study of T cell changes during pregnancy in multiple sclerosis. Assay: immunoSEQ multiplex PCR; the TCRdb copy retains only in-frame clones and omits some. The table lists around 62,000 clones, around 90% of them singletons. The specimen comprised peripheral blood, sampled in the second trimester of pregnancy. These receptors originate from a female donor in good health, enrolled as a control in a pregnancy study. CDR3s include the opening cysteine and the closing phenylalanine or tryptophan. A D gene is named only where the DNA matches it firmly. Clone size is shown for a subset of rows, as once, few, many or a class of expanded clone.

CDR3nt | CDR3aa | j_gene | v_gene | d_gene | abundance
TGCGCCAGCAGCTTGGGGACAGGGGGATGGGAAGCTTTCTTT | CASSLGTGGWEAFF | TRBJ1-1 | TRBV5-1 | TRBD1 | -
TGTGCCAGCAGCTTAGATCGGGGGGCAAATGAGCAGTTCTTC | CASSLDRGANEQFF | TRBJ2-1 | TRBV7-2 | - | -
TGTGCCAGCAGCCAGTTTTTGGGACAGGGGGCTTCCGATGAGCAGTTCTTC | CASSQFLGQGASDEQFF | TRBJ2-1 | TRBV14 | TRBD1 | once
TGCGCCAGCAGCCCACGGACGGTGGCGGGAGGAGGCGAGCAGTACTTC | CASSPRTVAGGGEQYF | TRBJ2-7 | TRBV5-1 | TRBD2 | -
TGCAGTGCTATACTCCTAGGGGGAGTATATTTT | CSAILLGGVYF | TRBJ1-3 | TRBV20-1 | - | -
TGTGGGAGGCGGGACCACGAGCAGTACTTC | CGRRDHEQYF | TRBJ2-7 | TRBV19 | - | -
TGTGCCAGCAGCGTGAGGGCGGGGGGACCCACAGATACGCAGTATTTT | CASSVRAGGPTDTQYF | TRBJ2-3 | TRBV9 | TRBD2 | -
TGTGCCAGTAGTATTTCAGGATTACGGGAGACCCAGTACTTC | CASSISGLRETQYF | TRBJ2-5 | TRBV19 | - | -
TGTGCCAGCAGTTTAACTAGCGGGGACTACGAGCAGTACTTC | CASSLTSGDYEQYF | TRBJ2-7 | TRBV27 | TRBD2 | -
TGTGCCAGCAGCTCGCGGGGGGAGACCCAGTACTTC | CASSSRGETQYF | TRBJ2-5 | TRBV9 | TRBD2 | -
TGTGCCAGCGGCAGGATAAACACTGAAGCTTTCTTT | CASGRINTEAFF | TRBJ1-1 | TRBV6-1 | - | -
TGTGCCAGCGATCTGAGTGGTGGAAACACCATATATTTT | CASDLSGGNTIYF | TRBJ1-3 | TRBV6-1 | - | -
TGCGCCAGCAGCTTCGGACAGGGTACTGAAGCTTTCTTT | CASSFGQGTEAFF | TRBJ1-1 | TRBV5-1 | TRBD1 | -
TGTGCCAGCAGCCGGGAGACTAGCGGGGTCACAGATACGCAGTATTTT | CASSRETSGVTDTQYF | TRBJ2-3 | TRBV4-2 | TRBD2 | -
TGTGCCAGCAGCAATTTCCGCGGGGACCAAGAGACCCAGTACTTC | CASSNFRGDQETQYF | TRBJ2-5 | TRBV21-1 | - | -
TGCGCCAGCAGTTACGGGACAGGGGTGATGGGGCACGAGCAGTACTTC | CASSYGTGVMGHEQYF | TRBJ2-7 | TRBV5-1 | TRBD1 | -
TGTGCCAGCAGTTACTCCGAGGTATCCCAAGAGACCCAGTACTTC | CASSYSEVSQETQYF | TRBJ2-5 | TRBV6-5 | - | -
TGTGCCATCAGGGAGTCTCTAGCGGGACGGGACACCGGGGAGCTGTTTTTT | CAIRESLAGRDTGELFF | TRBJ2-2 | TRBV10-3 | TRBD2 | -
TGTGCCAGCAGAAAGACATCTGGCTACACCTTC | CASRKTSGYTF | TRBJ1-2 | TRBV7-2 | - | -
TGTGCCAGCAGTTTACTGAACACCGGGGAGCTGTTTTTT | CASSLLNTGELFF | TRBJ2-2 | TRBV28 | - | -
TGTGCCATCAGTGGGTCAGGGACAGGGGCCTACGAGCAGTACTTC | CAISGSGTGAYEQYF | TRBJ2-7 | TRBV10-3 | TRBD1 | -
TGCGCCAGCAGCTTGGCCGCGGGATCCGGAAACACCATATATTTT | CASSLAAGSGNTIYF | TRBJ1-3 | TRBV5-1 | - | -
TGTGCCAGCAGTTCCACTAGCGGTACCTTCTACAATGAGCAGTTCTTC | CASSSTSGTFYNEQFF | TRBJ2-1 | TRBV27 | TRBD2 | -
TGCGCCAGCAGTCGGGATAAGAGCTCCTACGAGCAGTACTTC | CASSRDKSSYEQYF | TRBJ2-7 | TRBV4-1 | - | -
TGTGCCAGCAGCTTGCTCGACTTCCTAAGCTCCTACGAGCAGTACTTC | CASSLLDFLSSYEQYF | TRBJ2-7 | TRBV5-6 | - | -
TGCAGCGCCCAAGGACAGGGGGCGGTAAACATTCAGTACTTC | CSAQGQGAVNIQYF | TRBJ2-4 | TRBV29-1 | TRBD1 | once
TGTGCCAGCAGCGCGACAGGGGAAGAGACCCAGTACTTC | CASSATGEETQYF | TRBJ2-5 | TRBV5-4 | TRBD1 | -
TGTGCCAGCAGTTTAAACCGGGACAGCCAAGAGACCCAGTACTTC | CASSLNRDSQETQYF | TRBJ2-5 | TRBV27 | TRBD1 | -
TGCAGCGTTGATGAGGGGAACACTGAAGCTTTCTTT | CSVDEGNTEAFF | TRBJ1-1 | TRBV29-1 | - | -
TGTGCCAGCGGCGAGGGCGGGCCCTACGAGCAGTACTTC | CASGEGGPYEQYF | TRBJ2-7 | TRBV6-5 | - | -
TGCGCCAGCAGCTTGTGGGTCGTGGCAGGGGATGACGCCGGGGAGCTGTTTTTT | CASSLWVVAGDDAGELFF | TRBJ2-2 | TRBV5-1 | - | -
TGTGCCAGCACCCCGCGGACAGGGGAAGAGACCCAGTACTTC | CASTPRTGEETQYF | TRBJ2-5 | TRBV5-4 | TRBD1 | -
TGTGCCAGCAGCCAGCGCAGGAACTTGAACACCGGGGAGCTGTTTTTT | CASSQRRNLNTGELFF | TRBJ2-2 | TRBV4-2 | - | -
TGTGCTAGTGAAGAGATTTCCGAAGCTTTCTTT | CASEEISEAFF | TRBJ1-1 | TRBV12-5 | - | -
TGTGCCAGCAGTGATGTGACTAGCGGGGGGGCCCAGGGGACCCAGTACTTC | CASSDVTSGGAQGTQYF | TRBJ2-5 | TRBV5-8 | TRBD2 | -
TGTGCCAGCAGTGGAGGTAGGGGTGGCTACACCTTC | CASSGGRGGYTF | TRBJ1-2 | TRBV2 | - | -